Included here is one T cell receptor (beta chain) sequence, with context. No cognate antigen has been identified for it. For each CD8+ T cell subset, flow sorting was done in triplicate, and roughly 310,000 cells per subset went directly into RLT lysis buffer. To exclude memory contaminants, naive CD8+ T cells were stringently defined as CD45RO-CCR7+CD27+CD95-. Peripheral blood mononuclear cells were isolated from buffy coats using standard density gradient centrifugation. Naive CXCR3-negative and CXCR3-positive CD8+ T cells were flow-sorted on a FACSAria III. An RNeasy Mini Kit was used to extract total RNA from the sorted cells. The data were taken from a study of CXCR3-negative and CXCR3-positive naive CD8 T cells (dated by TCRdb to about 2019). At the level of the whole study: About 150 million TRB reads were obtained in total, roughly 1.5 +/- 0.3 million reads per library. The TRBV-TRBJ cluster analysis covered naive subsets from 5 donors and memory cells from 3 donors. Data from 11 donors, pooled across two independent experiments, went into the diversity and physicochemical repertoire analyses. Findings and caveats that apply to the study as a whole: Within the same donor, TRBV-TRBJ usage looked similar between naive CXCR3-negative and CXCR3-positive cells, but memory cells had distinct patterns. Both naive subsets had comparably high repertoire diversity, while memory CD8+ T cells had much lower repertoire diversity. Compared with CXCR3-negative naive cells, CXCR3-positive naive cells had TRB CDR3s with higher hydrophobicity (lower Kidera factor 4), lower energy, and higher strength and volume indices. Because surface CD5, which is linked to self-reactivity in mice, was comparable between the naive subsets, TCR interaction strength was also inferred from the physicochemical properties of TRB CDR3s. Freshly isolated PBMCs were used for most assays because CXCR3 expression went down partially after cryopreservation.

Sequenced on a NextSeq 550. The Human TCR Profiling Kit (MiLaboratory) was used to prepare UMI-labeled 5' RACE TRB cDNA libraries. cDNA synthesis used the entire amount of extracted RNA, and PCR amplification then used the entire amount of cDNA produced. Libraries were prepared in parallel using an identical number of PCR cycles. On the study's bioinformatics: With a minimum of two reads required per UMI, MIGEC and MiXCR pulled out about 49,000 +/- 11,000 unique UMI-labeled TRB cDNA molecules from each library. An average of approximately 40,000 +/- 10,000 functional in-frame TRB CDR3 nucleotide clonotypes without stop codons was found per library. After downsampling to 5000 UMI-labeled TRB molecules per sample, diversity metrics such as normalized Shannon-Wiener and Chao1 were calculated in VDJtools. VDJtools computed clonotype-size-weighted physicochemical properties of the central five CDR3 residues: interaction energy, strength, volume and Kidera factor 4. After TCRdb reprocessed the reads, each CDR3 protein sequence was kept as one row, without DNA. TCRdb assigned the V and J calls; the authors' analysis was not used. This sample's clone table shows about 41,000 distinct CDR3 sequences. Of the sample, around 1.9% is held by the ten largest clones.

The sequenced material came from naive CXCR3- CD8+ T cells from blood. This specimen's cell subset or site label, interpreted: CD45RO-CCR7+CD27+CD95- naive CD8+ T cells lacking CXCR3 (TNR3-). The receptor was isolated from a human donor in good health. Some clones in this sample may be carry-over from other donors' samples.

The CDR3 here reads CASSPGPSYEQYF. The receptor chain draws on TRBV7-3 and TRBJ2-7; the D call of TRBD1 rests on TCRdb alone, since no DNA is present to check it. In the germline V gene, CDR1 corresponds to SGHTA and CDR2 to FQGTGA. Including the terminal cysteine and phenylalanine, the CDR3 comprises 13 residues. The protein alone is recorded here.